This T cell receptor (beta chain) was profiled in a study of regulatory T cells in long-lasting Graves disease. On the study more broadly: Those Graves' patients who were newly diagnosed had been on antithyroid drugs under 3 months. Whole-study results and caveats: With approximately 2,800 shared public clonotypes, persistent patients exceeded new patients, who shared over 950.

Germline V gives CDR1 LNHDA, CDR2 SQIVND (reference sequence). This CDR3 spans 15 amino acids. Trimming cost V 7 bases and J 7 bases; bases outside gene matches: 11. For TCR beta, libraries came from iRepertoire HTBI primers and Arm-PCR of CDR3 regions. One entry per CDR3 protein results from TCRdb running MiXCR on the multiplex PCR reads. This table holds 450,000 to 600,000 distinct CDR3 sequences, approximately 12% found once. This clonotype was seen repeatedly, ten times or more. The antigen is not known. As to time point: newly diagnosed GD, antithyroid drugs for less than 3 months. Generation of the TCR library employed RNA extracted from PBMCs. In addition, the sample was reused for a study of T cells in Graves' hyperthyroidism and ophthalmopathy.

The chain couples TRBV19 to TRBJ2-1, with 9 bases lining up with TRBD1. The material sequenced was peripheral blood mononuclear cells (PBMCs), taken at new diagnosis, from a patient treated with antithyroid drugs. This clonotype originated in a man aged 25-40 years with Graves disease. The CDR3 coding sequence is TGTGCCAGTACGGGATCGGGACAGGGCCGAAATGAGCAGTTCTTC. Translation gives CASTGSGQGRNEQFF. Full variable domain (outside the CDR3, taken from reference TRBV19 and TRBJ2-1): DGGITQSPKYLFRKEGQNVTLSCEQNLNHDAMYWYRQDPGQGLRLIYYSQIVNDFQKGDIAEGYSVSREKKESFPLTVTSAQKNPTAFYLCASTGSGQGRNEQFFGPGTRLTVL.